This passage covers 27 T cell receptor beta chains from one sample sequenced in a study of CD8 T cells in ankylosing spondylitis. TCRdb re-called the 5' RACE reads through MiXCR, storing one row per CDR3 protein. The table records roughly 130,000 distinct CDR3 sequences, about an eighth of them present only once. The sample was blood, either unsorted or a sorted T cell fraction (not recorded which). The receptors were gathered from a female donor with ankylosing spondylitis or in good health (not recorded which).

The rearrangement joins TRBV20-1 to TRBJ2-7; maybe TRBD2 (6 bases). Looked up from germline, CDR1 is DFQATT and CDR2 is SNEGSKA (reference sequence). V shed 1 base and J shed 0 bases, with 10 bases lying between them. This CDR3 has 14 residues. The CDR3 spells CSARVADSSYEQYF. The CDR3 DNA reads as TGCAGTGCTAGAGTAGCGGACTCCTCCTACGAGCAGTACTTC.

The chain recombines TRBV19 with TRBJ1-5; a possible D gene is TRBD1 (6 bases). The CDR3 loop spans 17 amino acids. V shed 7 bases and J shed 6 bases, with 25 bases lying between them. CDR1 and CDR2 (germline): LNHDA, SQIVND (reference sequence). CDR3 nucleotides: TGTGCCAGTACCCCGAATCGACAGGCCAAAGGGCGTCAGCCCCAGCATTTT. Protein: CASTPNRQAKGRQPQHF.

This clonotype was counted only a few times. The chain couples TRBV29-1 to TRBJ2-1; D call uncertain. Germline V CDR1 and CDR2: SQVTM, ANQGSEA. V was trimmed by 3 bases and J by 0 bases, leaving 6 bases between them. CDR3 length: 13 amino acids. The CDR3 loop reads CSVDPDSYNEQFF. The CDR3 DNA follows: TGCAGCGTTGACCCGGACTCCTACAATGAGCAGTTCTTC.

The chain joins TRBV19 to TRBJ1-1, with TRBD1 identical over 9 bases. V dropped 4 bases and J dropped 4; count of bases not matched to a gene: 10. Germline V gene sequence: CDR1 LNHDA, CDR2 SQIVND (reference sequence). The CDR3 totals 16 residues. CDR3 protein: CASSTSLGQGGTEAFF. CDR3 nucleotides: TGTGCCAGTAGTACGTCCTTGGGACAGGGCGGCACTGAAGCTTTCTTT.

This clonotype has a handful of counts. The gene calls are TRBV12-3 or TRBV12-4 and TRBJ2-3; TRBD1 might be the D (6 bases). The CDR3 sequence is 15 residues long. Trimming took 3 bases from V and 0 from J, leaving 10 bases between them. CDR3 amino acids: CASSFRGPSTDTQYF. The CDR3 DNA follows: TGTGCCAGCAGTTTCAGGGGCCCGAGCACAGATACGCAGTATTTT.

This clonotype was recorded many times. The rearrangement uses TRBV5-1 and TRBJ2-7, with D maybe TRBD1 (7 bases). The CDR3 runs to 14 residues. Germline CDR1 is SGHRS and CDR2 is YFSETQ. V dropped 4 bases and J dropped 2 bases, with 13 bases sitting between them. In DNA, the CDR3 is TGCGCCAGCAGCGGAGGGACAGAACCCTACGAGCAGTACTTC. Translation gives CASSGGTEPYEQYF.

This clonotype was seen ten or more times. V is TRBV5-1 and J is TRBJ1-2, with D hard to call. Per the germline V gene, CDR1 is SGHRS and CDR2 is YFSETQ. V was trimmed by 6 bases and J by 7 bases, leaving 19 bases between them. The CDR3 is 14 amino acids. This CDR3 is CASTLGASNPGYTF. The CDR3 DNA sequence: TGCGCCAGCACCCTTGGTGCCTCAAACCCTGGCTACACCTTC. Drawing the rest from reference TRBV5-1 and TRBJ1-2, the complete variable domain is KAGVTQTPRYLIKTRGQQVTLSCSPISGHRSVSWYQQTPGQGLQFLFEYFSETQRNKGNFPGRFSGRQFSNSRSEMNVSTLELGDSALYLCASTLGASNPGYTFGSGTRLTVV.

The V gene is TRBV12-3 or TRBV12-4, the J gene TRBJ2-5; TRBD1 matches at 11 bases. Trimming removed 6 bases from V and 5 bases from J; junction bases left unmatched: 11. This CDR3 region has 16 residues. CDR3 in amino acids: CASRNLGQGARETQYF. The CDR3 DNA reads TGTGCCAGCAGGAACTTAGGACAGGGGGCGCGGGAGACCCAGTACTTC.

The V gene is TRBV28, the J gene TRBJ2-7; 10 nucleotides line up with TRBD2. Germline V gene sequence: CDR1 MDHEN, CDR2 SYDVKM. The CDR3 sequence is 13 residues long. Trimming at V came to 6 bases and at J to 6 bases, leaving 5 bases not matched to a gene. For the CDR3, the DNA is TGTGCCAGCAGGTCTAGCGGGGGCCTCGAGCAGTACTTC. Translation gives CASRSSGGLEQYF. Filled out from reference TRBV28 and TRBJ2-7, the complete variable domain reads DVKVTQSSRYLVKRTGEKVFLECVQDMDHENMFWYRQDPGLGLRLIYFSYDVKMKEKGDIPEGYSVSREKKERFSLILESASTNQTSMYLCASRSSGGLEQYFGPGTRLTVT.

Concerning this clonotype: A much larger clone is a single base away; this may be a read error. The V gene is TRBV7-2, the J gene TRBJ1-2, with TRBD1 identical over 7 bases. CDR3 length equals 13 residues. The germline V gene has CDR1 SGHTA and CDR2 FQGNSA. CDR3 sequence: CASSVGQERGCTF. CDR3 nucleotide sequence: TGTGCCAGCAGCGTAGGACAGGAAAGGGGCTGCACCTTC.

This rearrangement joins TRBV18 to TRBJ1-2, with D tentatively TRBD1 (6 bases). The germline gives CDR1 KGHSH, CDR2 LQKENI. The V and J ends lost 5 bases and 3 bases respectively, with 10 bases between them. This CDR3 region has 13 residues. The CDR3 spells CASSEDSDYGYTF. DNA of the CDR3: TGTGCCAGCTCAGAGGACAGTGACTATGGCTACACCTTC.

The chain links TRBV27 to TRBJ2-7; 9 positions agree with TRBD1. This CDR3 has 15 amino acids. Trimming cost V 6 bases and J 2 bases; bases outside gene matches: 8. Germline V lookup: CDR1 MNHEY, CDR2 SMNVEV (reference sequence). The CDR3: CASSRSGTGPYEQYF. The CDR3 DNA is TGTGCCAGCAGCCGGTCCGGGACAGGGCCCTACGAGCAGTACTTC.

V usage is TRBV12-3 or TRBV12-4 and J usage is TRBJ2-3; D unclear. V gave up 3 bases and J gave up 6 bases, with 19 bases separating them. This CDR3 is built from 16 residues. In DNA, the CDR3 is TGTGCCAGCAGTTTCTTCCATGGGTCAGGCGCTGATACGCAGTATTTT. It is translated as CASSFFHGSGADTQYF.

As concerns this clonotype: A much larger clone differs by one base, so this may be a read error. The chain combines TRBV4-2 with TRBJ1-2; no definite D call. The ends were cut back, 2 bases at V and 10 bases at J, with 17 bases in the middle. Germline loops: CDR1 LGHNA, CDR2 YNFKEQ. The CDR3 contains 14 residues. The CDR3 region is CASSQTANPPAYTF. CDR3 coding DNA: TGTGCCAGCAGCCAAACAGCCAACCCTCCTGCCTACACCTTC.

This clonotype has ten or more counts. In DNA, the CDR3 is TGTGCCAGCAGTAGACCGACAGTGTACTATGGCTACACCTTC. This sequence encodes CASSRPTVYYGYTF. The gene calls are TRBV6-1 and TRBJ1-2; tentative D call: TRBD1 (5 bases). Germline CDR1 and CDR2: MNHNS and SASEGT. The V end was cut by 5 bases, the J end by 3 bases, with 13 bases between. This CDR3 has 14 amino acids.

This clonotype appeared a few times. This sequence joins TRBV2 and TRBJ2-2, with TRBD1 matching 12 bases. Trimming at V came to 7 bases and at J to 5 bases, leaving 5 bases not matched to a gene. Looked up from germline, CDR1 is SNHLY and CDR2 is FYNNEI. The length of the CDR3 is 15 residues. Here the CDR3 reads CASKGTGGKTGELFF. In DNA form, the CDR3 reads TGTGCCAGCAAGGGGACAGGGGGCAAGACCGGGGAGCTGTTTTTT.

This clonotype was found many times. The V and J genes are TRBV6-5 and TRBJ1-5; TRBD1 matches 9 bases. The CDR3 loop spans 14 amino acids. After removal of 4 bases from V and 6 bases from J, the junction contained 4 bases not matched to a gene. CDR1 MNHEY and CDR2 SVGAGI come from the germline V gene. The CDR3 bases are TGTGCCAGCAGTTGGACAGGGGTCAGTCAGCCCCAGCATTTT. Its translation is CASSWTGVSQPQHF.

This clonotype was seen repeatedly, ten times or more. V is TRBV29-1 and J is TRBJ2-5; D gene uncertain. V shed 5 bases and J shed 4 bases, with 17 bases lying between them. Germline CDR1 SQVTM, CDR2 ANQGSEA. The CDR3 has 14 residues. CDR3 bases: TGCAGCGTTAACCCTAGAGACCTGAGAGAGACCCAGTACTTC. It encodes CSVNPRDLRETQYF.

This clonotype has a count of ten or more. The chain employs TRBV20-1 and TRBJ2-3; unclear D gene. Trimming left V 2 bases short and J 4 bases short, with 10 bases between. The CDR3 sequence is 13 residues long. CDR1 and CDR2 from the germline V gene are DFQATT and SNEGSKA (reference sequence). The DNA for the CDR3 is TGCAGTGCTAGATTTGTAGTCTCAGATACGCAGTATTTT. This sequence encodes CSARFVVSDTQYF.

J is TRBJ2-1 and V is TRBV3-1; 13 positions match TRBD2. V was clipped by 3 bases and J by 7 bases; unmatched bases: 6. CDR3 length equals 16 residues. Germline-derived CDR1 and CDR2 are LGHDT and YNNKEL (reference sequence). CDR3 protein: CASSHRTSGSWNEQFF. The DNA for the CDR3 is TGTGCCAGCAGCCATCGGACTAGCGGGAGTTGGAATGAGCAGTTCTTC.

This clonotype was recorded a few times. This chain connects TRBV29-1 to TRBJ1-1, with D tentatively TRBD1 (5 bases). This CDR3 is built from 14 residues. Germline-derived CDR1 and CDR2 are SQVTM and ANQGSEA. V lost 1 base to trimming and J lost 5 bases, with 14 bases between them. CDR3 in amino acids: CSVEGPGWGTEAFF. The CDR3 bases are TGCAGCGTTGAAGGCCCAGGTTGGGGGACTGAAGCTTTCTTT.

This chain links TRBV12-2 with TRBJ2-2; the table's D call of TRBD1 was not tested on the DNA. TRBV12-2 is a listed pseudogene. This CDR3 region has 16 residues. This chain's CDR3 is CASRLSLIGGTGELFF. CDR3 coding DNA: TGTGCAAGTCGCTTAAGTTTAATAGGGGGCACCGGGGAGCTGTTTTTT.

The chain uses TRBV25-1 and TRBJ2-1; 14 bases align to TRBD2. The length of the CDR3 is 16 residues. Germline CDR1 reads MGHDK; CDR2 reads SYGVNS. V lost 4 bases, J lost 7 bases, and 6 bases stayed unmatched. The CDR3 spells CASSGKGLAGGNEQFF. The DNA of the CDR3 is TGTGCCAGCAGTGGAAAAGGACTAGCGGGAGGTAATGAGCAGTTCTTC.

The chain joins TRBV15 to TRBJ1-2; 11 nucleotides line up with TRBD1. J gave up 0 bases and V 5 bases, and 5 bases lay outside the gene matches. There are 16 residues in the CDR3. CDR1 LNHNV and CDR2 YYDKDF come from the germline V gene (reference sequence). In DNA form, the CDR3 reads TGTGCCACCAGCGGGGACAGGGGGAGCTCTAACTATGGCTACACCTTC. Protein: CATSGDRGSSNYGYTF.

The chain couples TRBV12-3 or TRBV12-4 to TRBJ2-5; no firm D call. This CDR3 is 13 amino acids long. V lost 1 base to trimming and J lost 0 bases, with 3 bases between them. The CDR3, as DNA: TGTGCCAGCAGTTTAGTGTACCAAGAGACCCAGTACTTC. Protein: CASSLVYQETQYF.

This clonotype was found many times. The chain employs TRBV20-1 and TRBJ2-3; tentatively, D is TRBD2 (5 bases). This CDR3 has 16 amino acids. Looked up from germline, CDR1 is DFQATT and CDR2 is SNEGSKA (reference sequence). The V end was cut by 0 bases, the J end by 2 bases, with 15 bases between. In DNA form, the CDR3 reads TGCAGTGCTAGAGATCCCCAGCGGAGTGCCACAGATACGCAGTATTTT. Translating it yields CSARDPQRSATDTQYF.

This clonotype occurred many times. V usage is TRBV10-3 and J usage is TRBJ1-5; D not certain. Germline CDR1 and CDR2: ENHRY and SYGVKD. V shed 0 bases and J shed 2 bases, with 14 bases lying between them. The CDR3 runs 17 residues. The CDR3 bases are TGTGCCATCAGTGAGTCGCGGCAGTTGGTGTGCAATCAGCCCCAGCATTTT. It yields the protein CAISESRQLVCNQPQHF.